Shown below are 7 T cell receptor beta chains from a single sample sequenced in a study of memory CD4+ T cells and cytomegalovirus serostatus. The sort gate was single viable CD3+CD4+CD8-CD45RO+ cells for memory CD4+ T cells. The assay was immunoSEQ multiplex PCR, and TCRdb's table has in-frame clones only and misses some. In the table there are around 76,000 clones, 78% of which are singletons. The sample consisted of memory CD4+ T cells from blood. The source of these receptors is an adult in good health and CMV-seropositive.

The chain has TRBV18 and TRBJ1-2; a possible D gene is TRBD1 (6 bases). CDR1 KGHSH and CDR2 LQKENI come from the germline V gene. Between the trimmed V and J ends, which lost 2 bases and 6 bases, there was a span of 7 bases. This CDR3 region has 12 residues. The CDR3 protein is CASSPGGDGYTF. CDR3 coding DNA: TGTGCCAGCTCACCAGGGGGCGATGGCTACACCTTC.

This sequence joins TRBV6-1 and TRBJ2-5; D unresolved. This CDR3 has 15 residues. Germline CDR1 and CDR2: MNHNS and SASEGT. The V gene lost 2 bases and the J gene lost 1 base, with 11 bases spanning the gap. The CDR3 DNA reads TGTGCCAGCAGTGAAAATCCCAGCAGCCAAGAGACCCAGTACTTC. Amino acid sequence: CASSENPSSQETQYF.

The chain recombines TRBV28 with TRBJ2-7, with D perhaps matching TRBD1 or TRBD2 (5 bases each). Trimming left V 3 bases short and J 2 bases short, with 11 bases between. Germline V gene lookup returns CDR1 MDHEN and CDR2 SYDVKM. The CDR3 consists of 14 residues. In DNA, the CDR3 is TGTGCCAGCAGTTTGAGCCGGGGCACCTACGAGCAGTACGTC. Its translation: CASSLSRGTYEQYV.

This chain uses TRBV2 with TRBJ2-1, with unresolved D. The V gene lost 2 bases and the J gene lost 0 bases, with 8 bases spanning the gap. The CDR3 has 15 amino acids. Germline V CDR1 and CDR2: SNHLY, FYNNEI. The CDR3 DNA reads as TGTGCCAGCAGTGAACCGGCAAGCTCCTACAATGAGCAGTTCTTC. Its protein is CASSEPASSYNEQFF.

The chain employs TRBV11-2 and TRBJ2-3, with D tentatively TRBD1 or TRBD2 (5 bases each). Germline V gene data show CDR1 as SGHAT and CDR2 as FQNNGV. Trimming took 4 bases from V and 4 from J, leaving 12 bases between them. The CDR3 covers 14 residues. CDR3 sequence: CASSSLRGADTQYF. In DNA, the CDR3 is TGTGCCAGCAGCTCACTTAGAGGGGCAGATACGCAGTATTTT.

As for this clone: At the DNA level, this CDR3 is encoded by other sequences in the same sample as well. This chain's CDR3 is CASSLSGGSNQPQHF. CDR3 in DNA: TGTGCCAGCAGCTTATCTGGGGGAAGCAATCAGCCCCAGCATTTT. This chain connects TRBV7-9 to TRBJ1-5; D might be TRBD1 (5 bases). V dropped 2 bases and J dropped 1 base, with 9 bases sitting between them. This CDR3 region has 15 residues. Germline CDR1 is SEHNR and CDR2 is FQNEAQ (reference sequence).

V is TRBV19 and J is TRBJ1-4; D possibly corresponds to TRBD1 (6 bases). Germline V gene lookup returns CDR1 LNHDA and CDR2 SQIVND (reference sequence). V shed 6 bases and J shed 1 base, with 6 bases lying between them. The CDR3 spans 13 residues. CDR3 region: CASRTGTNEKLFF. The DNA for the CDR3 is TGTGCCAGTAGGACAGGAACTAATGAAAAACTGTTTTTT.